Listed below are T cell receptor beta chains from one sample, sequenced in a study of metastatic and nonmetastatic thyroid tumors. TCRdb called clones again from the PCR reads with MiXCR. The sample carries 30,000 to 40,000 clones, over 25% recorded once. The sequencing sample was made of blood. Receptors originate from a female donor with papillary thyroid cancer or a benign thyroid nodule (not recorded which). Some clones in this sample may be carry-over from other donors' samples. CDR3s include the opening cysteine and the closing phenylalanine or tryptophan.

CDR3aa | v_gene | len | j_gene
CASVPAGNTGELFF | TRBV12-3/TRBV12-4 | 14 | TRBJ2-2
CATVRDSPYEQYF | TRBV6-1 | 13 | TRBJ2-7
CSAPVVEKLFF | TRBV20-1 | 11 | TRBJ1-4
CASSSLAGGRNEQFF | TRBV5-1 | 15 | TRBJ2-1
CASSFTLTGRIHYEQYF | TRBV27 | 17 | TRBJ2-7
CASSDRRGVGYTF | TRBV5-1 | 13 | TRBJ1-2
CASSQRIWAGEQYF | TRBV4-2 | 14 | TRBJ2-7
CASTEGLLNTEAFF | TRBV9 | 14 | TRBJ1-1
CSARDGGLAGVDTQYF | TRBV20-1 | 16 | TRBJ2-3
CASSVQGHGELFF | TRBV9 | 13 | TRBJ2-2
CASSAAPGQGLSPLHF | TRBV2 | 16 | TRBJ1-6
CASTRQGAGTEAFF | TRBV7-9 | 14 | TRBJ1-1
CASSEAGWGTYEQYF | TRBV6-1 | 15 | TRBJ2-7
CASTHTAGGEDKLFF | TRBV4-1 | 15 | TRBJ1-4
CSARRLAHEQFF | TRBV20-1 | 12 | TRBJ2-1
CASSPGTGQETQYF | TRBV18 | 14 | TRBJ2-5
CASSIRDYSYNEQFF | TRBV5-1 | 15 | TRBJ2-1
CASSQRPGVKTYEQYF | TRBV4-1 | 16 | TRBJ2-7
CASRFTGGWISANYGYTF | TRBV6-5 | 18 | TRBJ1-2
CASSAGVAGNTIYF | TRBV5-1 | 14 | TRBJ1-3
CASRDRGVNTEAFF | TRBV2 | 14 | TRBJ1-1
CASMSEGGLGDTQYF | TRBV27 | 15 | TRBJ2-3
CSARPRGLGEKLFF | TRBV20-1 | 14 | TRBJ1-4
CAISQGISNEQYF | TRBV4-1 | 13 | TRBJ2-7
CASSSTTGNQPQHF | TRBV27 | 14 | TRBJ1-5
CASSLMGYSKQPQHF | TRBV27 | 15 | TRBJ1-5
CSAPLRQGYSNQPQHF | TRBV20-1 | 16 | TRBJ1-5
CASSSPEETQYF | TRBV7-7 | 12 | TRBJ2-5
CASSPLLNTGELFF | TRBV5-5 | 14 | TRBJ2-2
CAGLPGLGNIQYF | TRBV25-1 | 13 | TRBJ2-4
CAWRREAKETQYF | TRBV30 | 13 | TRBJ2-5
CASSEKEEGQGGF | TRBV6-1 | 13 | TRBJ2-6
CASSLLFYEQYF | TRBV19 | 12 | TRBJ2-7
CASSLASGRTTSYNEQFF | TRBV13 | 18 | TRBJ2-1
CASRGGGCGNSPLHF | TRBV6-2/TRBV6-3 | 15 | TRBJ1-6
CASSEQGATGELFF | TRBV6-4 | 14 | TRBJ2-2
CASSDRQYSGNTIYF | TRBV9 | 15 | TRBJ1-3
CASSLREGGSYEQYF | TRBV3-1 | 15 | TRBJ2-7
CASSLRAGGLETQYF | TRBV28 | 15 | TRBJ2-5
CSAGQGASADTQYF | TRBV20-1 | 14 | TRBJ2-3
CAWSLGGRDYEQYF | TRBV30 | 14 | TRBJ2-7
CASSPGTSGSYEQYF | TRBV7-3 | 15 | TRBJ2-7
CASSTGVFGNTIYF | TRBV27 | 14 | TRBJ1-3